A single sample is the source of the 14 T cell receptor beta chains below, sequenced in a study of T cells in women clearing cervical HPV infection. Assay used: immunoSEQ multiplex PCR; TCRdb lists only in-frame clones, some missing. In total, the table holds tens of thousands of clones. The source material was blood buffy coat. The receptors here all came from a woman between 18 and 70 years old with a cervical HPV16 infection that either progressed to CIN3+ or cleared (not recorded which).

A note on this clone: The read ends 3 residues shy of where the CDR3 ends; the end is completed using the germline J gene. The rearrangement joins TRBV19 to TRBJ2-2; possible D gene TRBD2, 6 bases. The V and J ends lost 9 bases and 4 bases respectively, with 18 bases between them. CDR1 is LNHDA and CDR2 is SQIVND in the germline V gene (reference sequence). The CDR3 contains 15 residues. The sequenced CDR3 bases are TGTGCCAGCCTCGGATGGGGGGTCGTCACCGGGGAG. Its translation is CASLGWGVVTGE. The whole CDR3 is CASLGWGVVTGELFF.

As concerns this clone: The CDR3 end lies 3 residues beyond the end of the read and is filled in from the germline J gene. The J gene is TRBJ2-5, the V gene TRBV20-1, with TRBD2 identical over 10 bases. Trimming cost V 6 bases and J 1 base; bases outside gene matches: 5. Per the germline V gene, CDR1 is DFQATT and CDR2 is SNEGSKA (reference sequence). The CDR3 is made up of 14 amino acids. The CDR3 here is CSALVAGGQETQYF. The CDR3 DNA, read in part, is TGCAGTGCCCTGGTAGCGGGGGGCCAAGAGACC.

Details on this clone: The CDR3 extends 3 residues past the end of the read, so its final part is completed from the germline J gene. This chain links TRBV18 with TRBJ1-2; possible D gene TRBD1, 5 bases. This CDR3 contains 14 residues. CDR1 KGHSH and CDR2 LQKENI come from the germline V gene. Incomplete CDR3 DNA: TGTGCCAGCTCACCACTGGGGCATCGGAGGGAC. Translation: CASSPLGHRRD. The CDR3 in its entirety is CASSPLGHRRDYTF.

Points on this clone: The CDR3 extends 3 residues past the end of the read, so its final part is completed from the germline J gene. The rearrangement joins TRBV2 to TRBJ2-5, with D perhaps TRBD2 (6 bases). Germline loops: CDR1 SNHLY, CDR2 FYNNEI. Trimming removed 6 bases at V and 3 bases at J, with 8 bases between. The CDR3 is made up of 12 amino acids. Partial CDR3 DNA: TGTGCCAGCAGGGACTACGAAGAGACC. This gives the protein CASRDYEET. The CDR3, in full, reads CASRDYEETQYF.

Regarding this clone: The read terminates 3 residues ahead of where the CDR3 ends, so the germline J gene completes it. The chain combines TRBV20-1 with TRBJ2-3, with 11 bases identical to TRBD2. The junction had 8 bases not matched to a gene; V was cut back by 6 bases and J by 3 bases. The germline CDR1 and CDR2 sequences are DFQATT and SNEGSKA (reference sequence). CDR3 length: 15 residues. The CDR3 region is CSAPLLAGATDTQYF. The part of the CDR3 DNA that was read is TGCAGTGCCCCGTTACTAGCGGGGGCTACAGATACG.

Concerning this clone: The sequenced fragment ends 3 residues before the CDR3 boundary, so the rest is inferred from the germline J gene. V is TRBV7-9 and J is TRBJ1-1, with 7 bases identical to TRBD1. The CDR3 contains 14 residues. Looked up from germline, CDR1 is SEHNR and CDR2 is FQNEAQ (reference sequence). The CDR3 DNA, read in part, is TGTGCCAGCAGCTTTCCCCGGGACAGAGAGACA. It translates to CASSFPRDRET. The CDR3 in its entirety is CASSFPRDRETAFF. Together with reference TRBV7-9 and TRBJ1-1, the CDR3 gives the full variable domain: DTGVSQNPRHKITKRGQNVTFRCDPISEHNRLYWYRQTLGQGPEFLTYFQNEAQLEKSRLLSDRFSAERPKGSFSTLEIQRTEQGDSAMYLCASSFPRDRETAFFGQGTRLTVV.

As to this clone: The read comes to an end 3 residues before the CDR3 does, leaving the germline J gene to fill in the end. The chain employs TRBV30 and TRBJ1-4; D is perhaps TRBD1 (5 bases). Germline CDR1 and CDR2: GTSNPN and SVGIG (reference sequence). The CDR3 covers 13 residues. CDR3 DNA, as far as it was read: TGTGCCTGGAGTGCAGGGTATAATTCACCA. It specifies CAWSAGYNSP. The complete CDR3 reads CAWSAGYNSPLFF.

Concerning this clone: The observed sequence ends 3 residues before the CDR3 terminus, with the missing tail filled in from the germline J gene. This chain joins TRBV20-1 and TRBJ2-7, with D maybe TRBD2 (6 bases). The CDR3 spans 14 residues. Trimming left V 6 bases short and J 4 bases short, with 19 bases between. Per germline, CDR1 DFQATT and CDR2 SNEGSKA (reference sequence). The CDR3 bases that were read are TGCAGTGCGCCTGATAGCGGCAGCGAATACGAG. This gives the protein CSAPDSGSEYE. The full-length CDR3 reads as CSAPDSGSEYEQYF.

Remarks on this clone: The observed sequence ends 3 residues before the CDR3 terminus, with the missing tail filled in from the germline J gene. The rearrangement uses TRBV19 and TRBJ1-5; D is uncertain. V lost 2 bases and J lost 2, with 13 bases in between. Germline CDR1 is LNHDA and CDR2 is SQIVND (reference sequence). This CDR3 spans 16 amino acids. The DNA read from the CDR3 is TGTGCCAGTAGTATAACCCCCCGGGGAGGCAATCAGCCC. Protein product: CASSITPRGGNQP. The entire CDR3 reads CASSITPRGGNQPQHF.

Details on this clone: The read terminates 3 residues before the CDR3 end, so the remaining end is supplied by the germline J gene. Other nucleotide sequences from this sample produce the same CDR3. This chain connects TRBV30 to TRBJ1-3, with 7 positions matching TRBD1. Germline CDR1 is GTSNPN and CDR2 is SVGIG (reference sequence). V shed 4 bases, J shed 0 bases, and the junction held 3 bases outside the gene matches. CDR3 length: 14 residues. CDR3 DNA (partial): TGTGCCTGGAACAGGGGAGACTCTGGAAACACC. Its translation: CAWNRGDSGNT. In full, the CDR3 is CAWNRGDSGNTIYF.

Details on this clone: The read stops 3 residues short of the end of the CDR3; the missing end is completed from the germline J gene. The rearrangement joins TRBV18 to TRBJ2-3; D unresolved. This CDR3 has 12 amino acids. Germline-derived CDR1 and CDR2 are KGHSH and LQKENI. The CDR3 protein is CASSLRNAAQYF. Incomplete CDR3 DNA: TGTGCCAGCTCTTTACGGAATGCGGCG.

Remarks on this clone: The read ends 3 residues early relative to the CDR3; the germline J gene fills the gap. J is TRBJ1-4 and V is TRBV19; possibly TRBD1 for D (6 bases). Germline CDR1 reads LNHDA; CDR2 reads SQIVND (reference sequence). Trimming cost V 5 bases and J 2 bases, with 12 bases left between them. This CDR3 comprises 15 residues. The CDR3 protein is CASSPRGSTNEKLFF. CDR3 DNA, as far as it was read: TGTGCCAGTAGTCCGAGGGGGTCCACTAATGAAAAA.

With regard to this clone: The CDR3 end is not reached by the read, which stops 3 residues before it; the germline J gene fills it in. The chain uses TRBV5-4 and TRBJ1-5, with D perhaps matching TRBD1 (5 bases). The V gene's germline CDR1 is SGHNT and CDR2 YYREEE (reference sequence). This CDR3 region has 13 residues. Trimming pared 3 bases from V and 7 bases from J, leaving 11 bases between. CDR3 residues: CASSWGVGQPQHF. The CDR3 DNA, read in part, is TGTGCCAGCAGCTGGGGCGTGGGCCAGCCC.

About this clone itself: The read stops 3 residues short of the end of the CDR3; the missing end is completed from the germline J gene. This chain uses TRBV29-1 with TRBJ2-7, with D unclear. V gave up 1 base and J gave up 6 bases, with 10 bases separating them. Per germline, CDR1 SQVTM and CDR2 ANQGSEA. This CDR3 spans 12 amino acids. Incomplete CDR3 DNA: TGCAGCGTTGAAGGTCTTGCGCGCGAG. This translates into CSVEGLARE. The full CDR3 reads CSVEGLAREQYF.